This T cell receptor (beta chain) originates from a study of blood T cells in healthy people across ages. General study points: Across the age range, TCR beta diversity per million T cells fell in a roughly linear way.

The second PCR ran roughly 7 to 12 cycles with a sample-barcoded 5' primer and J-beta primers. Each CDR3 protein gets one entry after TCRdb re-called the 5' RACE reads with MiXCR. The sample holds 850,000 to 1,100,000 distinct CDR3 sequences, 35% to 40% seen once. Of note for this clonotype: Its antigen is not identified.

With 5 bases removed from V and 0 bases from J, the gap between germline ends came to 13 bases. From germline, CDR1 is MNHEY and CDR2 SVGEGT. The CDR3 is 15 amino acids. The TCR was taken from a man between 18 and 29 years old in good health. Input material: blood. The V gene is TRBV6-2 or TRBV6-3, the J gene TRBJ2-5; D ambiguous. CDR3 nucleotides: TGTGCCAGCAGTGAGACTGAAATCTACCAAGAGACCCAGTACTTC. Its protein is CASSETEIYQETQYF.